A selection of T cell receptor beta chains follows, all from one sample in a study of T cells in Graves' hyperthyroidism and ophthalmopathy. MiXCR, applied by TCRdb to the multiplex PCR reads, yields one record per CDR3 protein. The table lists nearly 750,000 distinct CDR3 sequences, 35% of them singletons. Sequenced sample: blood. The origin of the receptors is a woman in her thirties or forties with Graves' hyperthyroidism. Each CDR3 is given with its conserved first and last residue.

TRBV9,TRBJ2-5,CASSIQGLAPETQYF
TRBV4-3,TRBJ2-7,CASSRGPTGEQYF
TRBV6-5,TRBJ2-5,CASSLSLNGETQYF
TRBV20-1,TRBJ2-3,CSATDVLLGDTDTQYF
TRBV2,TRBJ2-3,CASSQGGTDTQYF
TRBV5-6,TRBJ1-2,CASSSGGQGRYTF
TRBV6-5,TRBJ1-5,CASSYETGGGQPQHF
TRBV25-1,TRBJ2-6,CASSEYKGSGANVLTF
TRBV29-1,TRBJ1-1,CSVEAGGGGAFF
TRBV4-3,TRBJ1-6,CASSQDSQGYSPLHF
TRBV13,TRBJ2-7,CASSSTLEGHYEQYF
TRBV15,TRBJ1-6,CATSRDGDRGHSPLHF
TRBV11-2,TRBJ1-3,CASSRSRGARSRNTIYF
TRBV29-1,TRBJ2-6,CSLGGDPGANVLTF
TRBV10-3,TRBJ2-2,CAISTGGNTGELFF
TRBV5-5,TRBJ2-7,CASSLGGFLGYEQYF
TRBV12-3/TRBV12-4,TRBJ1-6,CASTRTGARNSPLHF
TRBV25-1,TRBJ2-2,CASSRPGELFF
TRBV20-1,TRBJ1-5,CSARDPQGLQNQPQHF
TRBV29-1,TRBJ1-5,CTNQPQHF
TRBV7-8,TRBJ2-5,CASSWGGLEETQYF
TRBV7-2,TRBJ2-7,CASGLAGPYREQYF
TRBV7-9,TRBJ2-3,CASSKGLAGTDTQYF
TRBV5-1,TRBJ1-6,CASTASGGYSPLHF
TRBV7-9,TRBJ2-2,CASSLVNAGELFF